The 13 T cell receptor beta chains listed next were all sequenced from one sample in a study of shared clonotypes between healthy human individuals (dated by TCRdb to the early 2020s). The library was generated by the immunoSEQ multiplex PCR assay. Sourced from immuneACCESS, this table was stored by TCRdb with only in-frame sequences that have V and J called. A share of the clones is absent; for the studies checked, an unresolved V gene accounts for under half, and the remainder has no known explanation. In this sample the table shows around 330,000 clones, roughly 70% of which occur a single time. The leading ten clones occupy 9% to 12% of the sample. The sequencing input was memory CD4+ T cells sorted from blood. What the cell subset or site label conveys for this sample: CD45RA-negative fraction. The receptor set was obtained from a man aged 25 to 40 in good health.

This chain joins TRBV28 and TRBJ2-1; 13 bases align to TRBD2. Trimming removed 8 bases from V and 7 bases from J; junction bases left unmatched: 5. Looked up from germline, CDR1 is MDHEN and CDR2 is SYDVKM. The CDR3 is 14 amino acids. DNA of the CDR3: TGTGCCAGCTTACTAGCGGGAGGGCCTAATGAGCAGTTCTTC. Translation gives CASLLAGGPNEQFF.

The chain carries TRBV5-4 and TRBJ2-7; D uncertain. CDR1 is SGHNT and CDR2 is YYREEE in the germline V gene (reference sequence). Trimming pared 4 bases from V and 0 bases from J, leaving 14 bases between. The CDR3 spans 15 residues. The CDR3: CASSDKTANSYEQYF. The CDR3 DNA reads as TGTGCCAGCAGCGATAAGACCGCGAACTCCTACGAGCAGTACTTC.

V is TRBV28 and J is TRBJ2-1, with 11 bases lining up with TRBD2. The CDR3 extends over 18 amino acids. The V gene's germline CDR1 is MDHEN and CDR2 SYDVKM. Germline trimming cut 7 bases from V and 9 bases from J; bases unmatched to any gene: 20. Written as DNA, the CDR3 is TGTGCCAGCATAAACCCCGGGGGTACTAGCGGGAGTTGGGGTGAGCAGTTCTTC. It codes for CASINPGGTSGSWGEQFF. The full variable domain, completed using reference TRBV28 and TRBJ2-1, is DVKVTQSSRYLVKRTGEKVFLECVQDMDHENMFWYRQDPGLGLRLIYFSYDVKMKEKGDIPEGYSVSREKKERFSLILESASTNQTSMYLCASINPGGTSGSWGEQFFGPGTRLTVL.

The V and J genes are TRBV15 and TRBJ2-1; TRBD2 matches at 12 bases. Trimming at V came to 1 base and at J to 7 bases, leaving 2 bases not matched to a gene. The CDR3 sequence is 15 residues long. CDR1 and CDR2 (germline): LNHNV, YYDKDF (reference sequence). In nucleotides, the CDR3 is TGTGCCACCAGCAGAGGACTAGCGGGAGCGAATGAGCAGTTCTTC. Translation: CATSRGLAGANEQFF.

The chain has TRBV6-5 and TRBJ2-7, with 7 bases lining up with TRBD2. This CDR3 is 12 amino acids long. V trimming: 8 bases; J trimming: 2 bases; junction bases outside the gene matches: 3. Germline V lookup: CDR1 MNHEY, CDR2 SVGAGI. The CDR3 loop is CASQGGPYEQYF. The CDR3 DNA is TGTGCCAGCCAGGGAGGGCCCTACGAGCAGTACTTC.

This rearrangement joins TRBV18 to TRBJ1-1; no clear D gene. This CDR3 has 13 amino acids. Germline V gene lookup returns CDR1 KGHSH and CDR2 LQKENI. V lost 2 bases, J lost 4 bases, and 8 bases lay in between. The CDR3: CASSPAEFTEAFF. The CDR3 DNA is TGTGCCAGCTCACCAGCAGAGTTCACTGAAGCTTTCTTT.

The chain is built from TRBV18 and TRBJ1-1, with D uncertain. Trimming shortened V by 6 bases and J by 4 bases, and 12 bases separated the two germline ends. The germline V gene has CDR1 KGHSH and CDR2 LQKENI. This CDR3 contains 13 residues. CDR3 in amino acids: CASSPTAGTEAFF. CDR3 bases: TGTGCCAGCTCGCCAACAGCCGGCACTGAAGCTTTCTTT.

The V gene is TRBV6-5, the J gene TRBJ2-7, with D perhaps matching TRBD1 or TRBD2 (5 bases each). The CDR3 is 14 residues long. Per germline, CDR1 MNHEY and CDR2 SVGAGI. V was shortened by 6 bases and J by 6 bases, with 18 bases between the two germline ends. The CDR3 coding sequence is TGTGCCAGCAGCCCCCGGGGCGGACCCTCCGAGCAGTACTTC. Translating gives CASSPRGGPSEQYF.

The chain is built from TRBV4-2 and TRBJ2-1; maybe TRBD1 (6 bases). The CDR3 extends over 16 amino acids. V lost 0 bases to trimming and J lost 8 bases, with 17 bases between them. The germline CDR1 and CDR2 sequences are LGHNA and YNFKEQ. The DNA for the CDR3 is TGTGCCAGCAGCCAAGAGCAGGGGCAGGAGGTGGATGAGCAGTTCTTC. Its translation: CASSQEQGQEVDEQFF.

CDR3 in amino acids: CASSGGRALSGYEQYF. CDR3 DNA sequence: TGTGCCAGCAGCGGGGGCCGCGCATTGAGCGGCTACGAGCAGTACTTC. The chain joins TRBV5-5 to TRBJ2-7, with D maybe TRBD1 (6 bases). The CDR3 loop spans 16 amino acids. V lost 4 bases to trimming and J lost 3 bases, with 20 bases between them. CDR1 and CDR2 (germline): SGHKS, YYEKEE (reference sequence).

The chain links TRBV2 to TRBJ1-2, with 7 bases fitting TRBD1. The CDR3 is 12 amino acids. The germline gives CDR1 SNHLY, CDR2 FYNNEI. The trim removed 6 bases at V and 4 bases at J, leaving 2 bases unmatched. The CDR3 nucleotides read TGTGCCAGCAGGGACAGGACCTATGGCTACACCTTC. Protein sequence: CASRDRTYGYTF.

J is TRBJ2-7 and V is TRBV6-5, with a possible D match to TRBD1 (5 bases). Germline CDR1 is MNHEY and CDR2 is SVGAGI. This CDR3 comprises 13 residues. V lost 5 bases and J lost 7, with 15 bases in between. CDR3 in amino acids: CASSPTRVREQYF. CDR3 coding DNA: TGTGCCAGCAGTCCAACCAGGGTCCGAGAGCAGTACTTC.

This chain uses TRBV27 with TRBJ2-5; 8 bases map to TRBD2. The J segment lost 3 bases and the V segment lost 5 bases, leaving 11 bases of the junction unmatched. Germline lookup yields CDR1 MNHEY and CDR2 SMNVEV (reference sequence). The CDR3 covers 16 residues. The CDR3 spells CASSRGTSFREETQYF. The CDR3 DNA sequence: TGTGCCAGCAGTAGAGGGACTAGTTTTAGGGAAGAGACCCAGTACTTC.